This TCR beta chain was documented in a study of T-cell memory formation after mild COVID-19 (dated by TCRdb to the early 2020s). In the study overall: TCR sequence clusters from the two donors were found to be largely donor specific. The cohort was made up of two young adult volunteers, one female and one male, who were previously healthy. Longitudinal TCRalpha and TCRbeta repertoire sequencing tracked T-cell clones expanding and contracting after mild COVID-19 in a couple of donors.

TCRdb records Illumina NovaSeq 6000 as the sequencer. cDNA libraries for TCRalpha and TCRbeta were prepared by 5'RACE using constant-segment primers, with sample barcodes and unique molecular identifiers added. RNA was extracted from every sample with Trizol reagent. Library amplification was performed in two PCR steps, and a second sample barcode and Illumina TruSeq adapters were introduced in the second step. Sequencing of the libraries was done on an Illumina NovaSeq, producing 2 x 150 bp paired-end reads. The source study handled its data this way. Reads were demultiplexed and collapsed into UMI-guided consensus sequences with migec v1.2.7. Using mixcr v2.1.11, UMI consensuses were aligned to TRA and TRB V and J templates and then assembled into clonotypes. A clonotype was counted as expanded or contracted only when both edgeR and NoisET called the clonotype significant, with the noise models trained on biological replicates. edgeR calls used a false discovery rate-adjusted p below 0.01 and a log2 fold-change threshold of 1. As an exploratory analysis of dynamics, max-normalized trajectories of the 1000 most abundant clonotypes were examined by PCA with hierarchical clustering. Separately sequenced CD4+ and CD8+ repertoires were used to assign a CD4 or CD8 phenotype to each responding clone. TCRdb ran its own pipeline on the public reads, namely fastp trimming at Q25 and MiXCR clone calling, and kept in-frame beta chains. Entries that share a CDR3 protein sequence are merged under the most common genes and DNA. Here the V and J calls rest on TCRdb's processing, not on the authors' analysis. This sample comprises fewer than 250,000 distinct CDR3 sequences, less than 20% of them detected only once. In total, the top ten clones hold 2% to 2.5% of the sample.

Ficoll-Paque density gradient centrifugation was used to isolate PBMCs. The investigation overall reported the following: The study included only two mild cases, and larger cohorts that include severe cases with pre-infection samples were judged to be necessary. Balanced CD4/CD8 phenotypes were observed for clones contracting from day 15 to 85, whereas a bias towards CD4+ was observed for a second wave of clones expanding from day 15 to 37. Some responding clones were found in pre-infection memory, which suggests that pre-existing cross-reactive memory T cells took part in the SARS-CoV-2 response. Contracting CD4+ clones were found mainly in CM and EM memory subsets, while CD8+ clones were enriched in EMRA. The second-wave clones that peaked on day 37 were not confirmed to be SARS-CoV-2 specific.

This clonotype was seen a few times. Its recognized antigen is unknown. No much larger clone exists at a distance of one base, and base qualities are not known. This clonotype originated in an adult woman who had mild COVID-19 (a few samples of this study predate the infection). The sample titles of this study are shuffled in the database, so cell type and time point are left out; the donor was told from shared clones. The sample taken for sequencing was PBMCs or a T cell subset sorted from them (not recorded which).

The CDR3 region has the sequence CASSLDSRDTILSGANVLTF. The DNA sequence reads TGCGCCAGCAGCTTGGACTCCCGGGACACGATCCTTTCTGGGGCCAACGTCCTGACTTTC. This sequence uses TRBV5-1 and TRBJ2-6; a weak D assignment points to TRBD1 (6 bases agree). At the junction V is shortened by 0 bases and J by 1 base, with 20 bases in between. CDR1 and CDR2 were assigned from the germline V gene as SGHRS and YFSETQ. The CDR3 spans 20 residues, from the cysteine through the phenylalanine. This entry keeps only the CDR3 DNA: 60 bases, framed from base 1.